This TCR beta chain was recorded in a study of CD8+ T cells in alopecia areata. Turning to the study itself: Tofacitinib was taken orally by treated patients, and the dose was 5 to 10 mg twice daily. Tofacitinib ran 6 to 18 months, followed by 6 months off drug. Study-level results: As there was one nonresponder, how baseline CD8+ expansion relates to response remains uncertain.

The treatment denotes: oral pan-JAK inhibitor, 5-10 mg twice daily. The investigators collected lesional scalp punch biopsies and peripheral blood from alopecia areata patients. The germline CDR1 and CDR2 sequences are SGHDT and YYEEEE. V was shortened by 4 bases and J by 1 base, with 11 bases between the two germline ends. CDR3 size: 14 residues. The authors extracted RNA and reverse transcribed it into cDNA as the sequencing template. Libraries were prepared by immunoSEQ multiplex PCR; TCRdb keeps only in-frame clonotypes and omits some of them. The repertoire holds under 200,000 clones, with 50% to 65% as singletons. Details on this clone: Its matching antigen is unknown.

Sequencing was performed on CD4+ T cells sorted from blood, taken at week 24, from a patient treated with tofacitinib. This sequence originates from a human donor with alopecia areata. This chain joins TRBV5-6 and TRBJ1-1; maybe TRBD1 (6 bases). DNA for the CDR3: TGTGCCAGCAGCCGCCCGGACAGGAACACTGAAGCTTTCTTT. Amino acids: CASSRPDRNTEAFF.